Below, one TCR beta chain is given with its context. Measured with immunoSEQ multiplex PCR; TCRdb has only the in-frame clones, and not every one. The sample holds some 300,000 clones, around 86% seen once. The length of the CDR3 is 14 residues. V shed 7 bases and J shed 4 bases, with 13 bases lying between them. The germline gives CDR1 KGHDR, CDR2 SFDVKD. These data originate in a study of blood T cell repertoires in COVID-19. On the study more broadly: T cells, B-cell-depleted T cells, or PBMCs provided the cDNA or gDNA that served as material.

Two negative PCRs, clearance, or symptom resolution were required of recovered Cohort 3 donors. The source of this sequence is a man between 25 and 39 years old who had recovered from COVID-19. Material for sequencing was PBMCs or T cells enriched from blood (not recorded which). The gene calls are TRBV24-1 and TRBJ1-5; tentative D call: TRBD1 (6 bases). CDR3 in DNA: TGTGCCACCAGAGCACAGGGACCGAATCAGCCCCAGCATTTT. It encodes CATRAQGPNQPQHF.